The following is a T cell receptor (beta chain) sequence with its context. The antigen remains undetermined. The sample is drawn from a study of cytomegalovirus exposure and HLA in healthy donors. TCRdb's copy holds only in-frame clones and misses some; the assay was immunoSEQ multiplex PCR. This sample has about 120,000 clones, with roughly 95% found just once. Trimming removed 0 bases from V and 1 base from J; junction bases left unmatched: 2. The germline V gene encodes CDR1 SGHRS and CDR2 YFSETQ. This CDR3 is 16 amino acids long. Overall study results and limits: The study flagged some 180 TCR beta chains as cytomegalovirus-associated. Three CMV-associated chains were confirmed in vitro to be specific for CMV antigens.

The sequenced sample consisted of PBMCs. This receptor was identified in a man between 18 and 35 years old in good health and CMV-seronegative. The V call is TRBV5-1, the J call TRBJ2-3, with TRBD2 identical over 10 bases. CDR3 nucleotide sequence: TGCGCCAGCAGCTTGGCCCTAGCGGGAGGCACAGATACGCAGTATTTT. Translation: CASSLALAGGTDTQYF. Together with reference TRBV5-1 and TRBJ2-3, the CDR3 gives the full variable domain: KAGVTQTPRYLIKTRGQQVTLSCSPISGHRSVSWYQQTPGQGLQFLFEYFSETQRNKGNFPGRFSGRQFSNSRSEMNVSTLELGDSALYLCASSLALAGGTDTQYFGPGTRLTVL.